This TCR beta chain was identified during a study of response to subunit inactivated influenza vaccine. Points from the study as a whole: Each seasonal flu vaccination may recruit only limited new T cells, authors suggested.

Using its own MiXCR run on the RT-PCR reads, TCRdb lists one record per CDR3 protein. The sample lists about 520,000 distinct CDR3 sequences; 25% were seen once. This clonotype appeared a few times. The antigen is undetermined. This clonotype was obtained from a man in his forties or fifties who received an inactivated influenza vaccine. This specimen was CD4+ T cells sorted from PBMCs, taken more than 4 days after vaccination.

The CDR3 loop reads CASRGQARYNEQFF. The CDR3 coding sequence is TGTGCCAGCAGAGGACAGGCCAGATACAATGAGCAGTTCTTC. This chain joins TRBV11-2 and TRBJ2-1; TRBD1 matches 7 bases. This CDR3 is built from 14 residues. In germline, CDR1 is SGHAT, CDR2 FQNNGV. Trimming at V came to 6 bases and at J to 4 bases, leaving 6 bases not matched to a gene.